These 32 T cell receptor beta chains came from one sample sequenced in a study of technical replicates of blood from several donors. Using immunoSEQ multiplex PCR, the repertoire was profiled, and TCRdb retains in-frame clones only, with some absent. Of about 72,000 clones detected, about 90% appear once; the ten largest clones hold 0.35% to 0.45%. Sequencing used T cells isolated from PBMCs. These receptors were collected from a human donor in good health.

This clone was counted between two and nine times. The chain recombines TRBV9 with TRBJ2-2; D is unclear. Germline V gene data show CDR1 as SGDLS and CDR2 as YYNGEE. The CDR3 covers 13 residues. V lost 4 bases and J 7 bases, leaving 11 bases between the germline ends. This chain's CDR3 is CASSPVLNGELFF. In nucleotides, the CDR3 is TGTGCCAGCAGCCCGGTTCTTAACGGGGAGCTGTTTTTT.

The chain joins TRBV27 to TRBJ2-4; D perhaps matches TRBD2 (5 bases). CDR1 is MNHEY and CDR2 is SMNVEV in the germline V gene (reference sequence). Trimming removed 0 bases from V and 1 base from J, with 13 bases in between. This CDR3 is 17 amino acids long. The CDR3 is CASSLSMSGGAKNIQYF. CDR3 nucleotides: TGTGCCAGCAGTTTATCGATGTCAGGCGGGGCCAAAAACATTCAGTACTTC.

The chain couples TRBV5-1 to TRBJ2-7; D is perhaps TRBD1 (6 bases). The CDR3 length is 17 residues. V was clipped by 2 bases and J by 2 bases, with 20 bases between them. The germline gives CDR1 SGHRS, CDR2 YFSETQ. The CDR3 here is CASSFGDPGQQTYEQYF. CDR3 in DNA: TGCGCCAGCAGCTTTGGAGATCCGGGACAACAAACCTACGAGCAGTACTTC.

V and J are TRBV7-9 and TRBJ2-5, with D possibly being TRBD2 (6 bases). CDR3 length: 15 residues. The germline V gene has CDR1 SEHNR and CDR2 FQNEAQ (reference sequence). The germline V and J ends were trimmed by 7 bases and 5 bases, with 20 bases remaining between them. CDR3 DNA sequence: TGTGCCAGCATACACCGGGACGGAGGGGCCGAGACCCAGTACTTC. Translated: CASIHRDGGAETQYF.

The chain combines TRBV20-1 with TRBJ1-2, with D possibly TRBD1 on 5 matching bases. CDR1 and CDR2 from the germline V gene are DFQATT and SNEGSKA (reference sequence). The CDR3 loop spans 11 amino acids. Deletions cut 3 bases from V and 5 bases from J, with 7 bases between. CDR3 coding DNA: TGCAGTGCTAGCGGGGGTTATGGCTACACCTTC. It yields the protein CSASGGYGYTF.

This chain connects TRBV7-9 to TRBJ2-5, with D uncertain. This CDR3 is 11 amino acids long. The ends were cut back, 3 bases at V and 4 bases at J, with 3 bases in the middle. The V gene's germline CDR1 is SEHNR and CDR2 FQNEAQ (reference sequence). In nucleotides, the CDR3 is TGTGCCAGCAGCTTCGGAGAGACCCAGTACTTC. Encoded protein: CASSFGETQYF.

The genes are TRBV15 and TRBJ2-6; 9 bases match TRBD2. V dropped 8 bases and J dropped 1; count of bases not matched to a gene: 12. The CDR3 consists of 18 residues. Per germline, CDR1 LNHNV and CDR2 YYDKDF (reference sequence). In DNA form, the CDR3 reads TGTGCCACCTCTCAAGGGGGCCTAGCGGGGTCTGGGGCCAACGTCCTGACTTTC. Its translation is CATSQGGLAGSGANVLTF. The complete variable domain, with remaining parts taken from reference TRBV15 and TRBJ2-6, reads DAMVIQNPRYQVTQFGKPVTLSCSQTLNHNVMYWYQQKSSQAPKLLFHYYDKDFNNEADTPDNFQSRRPNTSFCFLDIRSPGLGDTAMYLCATSQGGLAGSGANVLTFGAGSRLTVL.

The V call is TRBV4-3, the J call TRBJ1-1; maybe TRBD1 (6 bases). This CDR3 contains 15 residues. The V end lost 5 bases, the J end lost 2 bases, and 15 bases lay between the germline ends. Germline loops: CDR1 LGHNA, CDR2 YSLEER. The CDR3 region is CASSFSTGHNTEAFF. Written as DNA, the CDR3 is TGCGCCAGCAGCTTTTCTACAGGGCATAACACTGAAGCTTTCTTT.

The chain recombines TRBV7-9 with TRBJ1-3; D unresolved. The CDR3 contains 17 residues. Germline-derived CDR1 and CDR2 are SEHNR and FQNEAQ (reference sequence). Deletions cut 1 base from V and 8 bases from J, with 21 bases between. The CDR3 reads CASSLVFIQEPGHTIYF. In nucleotides, the CDR3 is TGTGCCAGCAGCTTAGTTTTTATCCAAGAACCGGGTCACACCATATATTTT.

The chain links TRBV11-3 to TRBJ1-1; 12 bases fit TRBD1. With V trimmed by 2 bases and J by 6 bases, 4 bases remained unmatched. The CDR3 spans 15 residues. The germline V gene encodes CDR1 SGHNT and CDR2 YENEEA. This CDR3 reads CASSLWGTGGSEAFF. The CDR3 DNA sequence: TGTGCCAGCAGCTTATGGGGGACAGGGGGCTCTGAAGCTTTCTTT. Looking up the rest from reference TRBV11-3 and TRBJ1-1 gives the full variable domain: EAGVVQSPRYKIIEKKQPVAFWCNPISGHNTLYWYLQNLGQGPELLIRYENEEAVDDSQLPKDRFSAERLKGVDSTLKIQPAELGDSAVYLCASSLWGTGGSEAFFGQGTRLTVV.

Written as DNA, the CDR3 is TGTGCCAGCAGCGCTCCGGAGAGGGTCGGACAGCCCCAGCATTTT. Translated, it gives CASSAPERVGQPQHF. The chain recombines TRBV28 with TRBJ1-5; the D is unclear. The CDR3 runs 15 residues. Germline lookup yields CDR1 MDHEN and CDR2 SYDVKM. Between the trimmed V and J ends, which lost 6 bases and 7 bases, there was a span of 19 bases.

The chain combines TRBV6-5 with TRBJ2-7, with 10 bases that match TRBD2. The CDR3 is made up of 13 amino acids. Germline V gene sequence: CDR1 MNHEY, CDR2 SVGAGI. V dropped 6 bases and J dropped 4; count of bases not matched to a gene: 3. The CDR3 bases are TGTGCCAGCAGGACTAGCGGGTTATACGAGCAGTACTTC. Its protein product is CASRTSGLYEQYF.

For the CDR3, the DNA is TGTGCCAGCAGCCAAGCAACAACCCTAGCGTTCGACTCCGGGGAGCTGTTTTTT. Amino acids: CASSQATTLAFDSGELFF. The gene calls are TRBV13 and TRBJ2-2, with D perhaps TRBD2 (6 bases). Trimming removed 5 bases at V and 6 bases at J, with 25 bases between. Germline loops: CDR1 PRHDT, CDR2 FYEKMQ (reference sequence). The CDR3 loop spans 18 amino acids. The full variable domain, rest sourced from reference TRBV13 and TRBJ2-2, is AAGVIQSPRHLIKEKRETATLKCYPIPRHDTVYWYQQGPGQDPQFLISFYEKMQSDKGSIPDRFSAQQFSDYHSELNMSSLELGDSALYFCASSQATTLAFDSGELFFGEGSRLTVL.

The rearrangement links TRBV27 to TRBJ1-5; 10 positions agree with TRBD1. Germline loops: CDR1 MNHEY, CDR2 SMNVEV (reference sequence). The J segment lost 11 bases and the V segment lost 6 bases, leaving 16 bases of the junction unmatched. The CDR3 extends over 16 amino acids. In DNA, the CDR3 is TGTGCCAGCAGCCTTGCCGTCCCGGGACAGGGGCCGGCCCAGCATTTT. This codes for CASSLAVPGQGPAQHF.

V is TRBV7-2 and J is TRBJ1-2; the match to TRBD1 covers 7 bases. Germline CDR1 SGHTA, CDR2 FQGNSA. The CDR3 is 15 residues long. V dropped 1 base and J dropped 5; count of bases not matched to a gene: 7. CDR3 in amino acids: CASSLVGTDNYGYTF. CDR3 sequence (DNA): TGTGCCAGCAGCTTAGTAGGGACAGATAATTATGGCTACACCTTC.

The chain couples TRBV12-5 to TRBJ2-3, with D possibly matching TRBD1 (6 bases). The V end was cut by 4 bases, the J end by 6 bases, with 11 bases between. Germline V gene data show CDR1 as LGHNT and CDR2 as FRNRAP. The CDR3 runs to 13 residues. The CDR3 DNA follows: TGTGCTAGTGGTTGGACAGTGGGGGATACGCAGTATTTT. This encodes CASGWTVGDTQYF.

The chain links TRBV29-1 to TRBJ1-1, with TRBD1 as a possible D gene (6 bases). V lost 7 bases, J lost 4 bases, and 13 bases lay in between. CDR3 length equals 12 residues. CDR1 is SQVTM, CDR2 ANQGSEA, per germline. The CDR3 here is CSARRGSTEAFF. CDR3 sequence (DNA): TGCAGCGCTCGCAGGGGTAGCACTGAAGCTTTCTTT.

The chain employs TRBV5-4 and TRBJ2-7, with TRBD1 matching over 8 bases. The trim removed 4 bases at V and 4 bases at J, leaving 10 bases unmatched. The CDR3 length is 15 residues. CDR1 and CDR2 (germline): SGHNT, YYREEE (reference sequence). CDR3 DNA: TGTGCCAGCAGCAACGTCAGGGGGCTCTCTTACGAGCAGTACTTC. Protein product: CASSNVRGLSYEQYF.

The chain has TRBV10-3 and TRBJ1-2, with 7 bases identical to TRBD1. In germline, CDR1 is ENHRY, CDR2 SYGVKD. The CDR3 covers 13 residues. Trimming took 8 bases from V and 5 from J; bases not matched to a gene: 8. The CDR3 loop reads CAIEAQTGYGYTF. The DNA of the CDR3 is TGTGCCATCGAGGCCCAGACAGGGTATGGCTACACCTTC.

The chain links TRBV6-1 to TRBJ2-7; TRBD1 aligns across 7 bases. Germline trimming cut 2 bases from V and 3 bases from J; bases unmatched to any gene: 4. This CDR3 has 14 amino acids. The V gene's germline CDR1 is MNHNS and CDR2 SASEGT. The DNA for the CDR3 is TGTGCCAGCAGTGAAAGGGGGCCGAACTACGAGCAGTACTTC. This codes for CASSERGPNYEQYF.

The chain employs TRBV9 and TRBJ2-3; 11 positions agree with TRBD2. The CDR3 is made up of 15 amino acids. Trimming cost V 2 bases and J 5 bases; bases outside gene matches: 4. Germline-derived CDR1 and CDR2 are SGDLS and YYNGEE. In DNA, the CDR3 is TGTGCCAGCAGCGTTAGCGGGAGGGCCGTAGATACGCAGTATTTT. Encoded protein: CASSVSGRAVDTQYF. The variable domain in full, completed from reference TRBV9 and TRBJ2-3, reads DSGVTQTPKHLITATGQRVTLRCSPRSGDLSVYWYQQSLDQGLQFLIQYYNGEERAKGNILERFSAQQFPDLHSELNLSSLELGDSALYFCASSVSGRAVDTQYFGPGTRLTVL.

The chain carries TRBV27 and TRBJ2-7; TRBD2 matches 8 bases. Germline V gene sequence: CDR1 MNHEY, CDR2 SMNVEV (reference sequence). J was trimmed by 5 bases and V by 6 bases; bases with no gene match: 9. This CDR3 has 14 amino acids. The CDR3 coding sequence is TGTGCCAGCAGCCCGGGGACTAGTTATAACGAGCAGTACTTC. Its translation is CASSPGTSYNEQYF.

This sequence joins TRBV27 and TRBJ2-7; perhaps TRBD2 as D (6 bases). This CDR3 has 13 amino acids. Germline CDR1 MNHEY, CDR2 SMNVEV (reference sequence). V gave up 1 base and J gave up 5 bases, with 9 bases separating them. CDR3 DNA sequence: TGTGCCAGCAGTTTATTGGGGGAGGACGAGCAGTACTTC. This sequence encodes CASSLLGEDEQYF.

Here the CDR3 reads CASSPQYGTNEKLFF. The CDR3, as DNA: TGCGCCAGCAGCCCCCAATACGGGACTAATGAAAAACTGTTTTTT. J is TRBJ1-4 and V is TRBV4-3, with D unresolved. V was clipped by 4 bases and J by 2 bases, with 11 bases between them. CDR1 is LGHNA, CDR2 YSLEER, per germline. CDR3 length equals 15 residues.

The chain employs TRBV18 and TRBJ2-7, with D hard to call. Germline V gene data show CDR1 as KGHSH and CDR2 as LQKENI. The CDR3 runs 13 residues. V lost 3 bases, J lost 4 bases, and 10 bases lay in between. The CDR3 loop is CASSPFGRYEQYF. The CDR3 nucleotides are TGTGCCAGCTCACCTTTTGGCAGGTACGAGCAGTACTTC.

The chain carries TRBV6-1 and TRBJ1-2; D ambiguous. V shed 4 bases and J shed 7 bases, with 13 bases lying between them. Germline V lookup: CDR1 MNHNS, CDR2 SASEGT. The CDR3 has 13 residues. CDR3 in DNA: TGTGCCAGCAGTGTCGAGAGGGTCCGTGGCTACACCTTC. Encoded protein: CASSVERVRGYTF.

The gene calls are TRBV4-2 and TRBJ2-1; 10 bases map to TRBD2. Germline CDR1 LGHNA, CDR2 YNFKEQ. J was trimmed by 9 bases and V by 3 bases; bases with no gene match: 11. This CDR3 comprises 16 residues. CDR3 region: CASSQVAGGFMGEQFF. The CDR3 coding sequence is TGTGCCAGCAGCCAGGTAGCGGGAGGATTTATGGGTGAGCAGTTCTTC.

The chain combines TRBV2 with TRBJ1-2; 9 bases match TRBD1. CDR1 is SNHLY, CDR2 FYNNEI, per germline. The CDR3 extends over 13 amino acids. V lost 3 bases, J lost 4 bases, and 0 bases stayed unmatched. CDR3 region: CASSETGGYGYTF. The DNA for the CDR3 is TGTGCCAGCAGTGAGACAGGGGGCTATGGCTACACCTTC.

This sequence joins TRBV2 and TRBJ2-3; D remains ambiguous. The length of the CDR3 is 14 residues. The V gene's germline CDR1 is SNHLY and CDR2 FYNNEI. Trimming removed 10 bases at V and 1 base at J, with 15 bases between. CDR3 loop: CATSLNFGTDTQYF. CDR3 nucleotide sequence: TGTGCCACCTCGTTGAACTTTGGCACAGATACGCAGTATTTT.

The rearrangement links TRBV2 to TRBJ2-2, with D hard to call. Germline lookup yields CDR1 SNHLY and CDR2 FYNNEI. CDR3 length: 14 residues. V gave up 1 base and J gave up 3 bases, with 6 bases separating them. The CDR3 coding sequence is TGTGCCAGCAGTGAAGACAAGTACACCGGGGAGCTGTTTTTT. Translated, it gives CASSEDKYTGELFF.

This chain joins TRBV10-3 and TRBJ1-2, with 7 bases matching TRBD1. CDR3 length: 15 residues. CDR1 and CDR2 from the germline V gene are ENHRY and SYGVKD. The trim removed 8 bases at V and 2 bases at J, leaving 11 bases unmatched. The CDR3 DNA is TGTGCCATCGAAGAAGAGGGGGCAATGAACTATGGCTACACCTTC. This gives the protein CAIEEEGAMNYGYTF.

This clone came up once. The V gene is TRBV5-8, the J gene TRBJ2-7; maybe TRBD1 (6 bases). Trimming removed 1 base from V and 3 bases from J, with 11 bases in between. The CDR3 totals 14 residues. Germline loops: CDR1 SGHTS, CDR2 YDEGEE. The CDR3 sequence is CASSLRGQNYEQYF. CDR3 bases: TGTGCCAGCAGCTTGCGGGGACAAAACTACGAGCAGTACTTC. The complete variable domain, with remaining parts taken from reference TRBV5-8 and TRBJ2-7, reads EAGVTQSPTHLIKTRGQQATLRCSPISGHTSVYWYQQALGLGLQFLLWYDEGEERNRGNFPPRFSGRQFPNYSSELNVNALELEDSALYLCASSLRGQNYEQYFGPGTRLTVT.